This passage covers 16 T cell receptor beta chains from one sample sequenced in a study of cytomegalovirus exposure and HLA in healthy donors. 60 Vbeta and 13 Jbeta primers were used in PCR. Here immunoSEQ multiplex PCR was the method, and the copy in TCRdb shows in-frame clones only, minus some. The repertoire includes approximately 100,000 clones, 74% of them detected once, and about 2% sits in the top ten. Sequenced input: PBMCs. The receptors here all came from a human donor in good health.

This clone was seen only once. The rearrangement joins TRBV7-2 to TRBJ1-4; the D gene is possibly TRBD1 (6 bases). Trimming cost V 5 bases and J 5 bases, with 12 bases left between them. Germline CDR1 SGHTA, CDR2 FQGNSA. CDR3 length equals 14 residues. In DNA form, the CDR3 reads TGTGCCAGCAGCCTGACAGGTATCAATGAAAAACTGTTTTTT. Translation gives CASSLTGINEKLFF.

This clone was observed a single time. J is TRBJ1-2 and V is TRBV28, with a weak D call TRBD1 (5 bases). The ends were cut back, 5 bases at V and 6 bases at J, with 13 bases in the middle. CDR3 length equals 13 residues. The germline gives CDR1 MDHEN, CDR2 SYDVKM. Here the CDR3 DNA reads TGTGCCAGCAGTCGCGTCAGGGTTAATGGCTACACCTTC. This codes for CASSRVRVNGYTF.

The chain recombines TRBV11-2 with TRBJ2-1; 7 bases map to TRBD1. V was clipped by 0 bases and J by 4 bases; unmatched bases: 6. The CDR3 spans 16 residues. Germline CDR1 reads SGHAT; CDR2 reads FQNNGV. The CDR3 coding sequence is TGTGCCAGCAGCTTAGATGAGACAGGGATTTACAATGAGCAGTTCTTC. The encoded protein is CASSLDETGIYNEQFF.

This clone appeared a single time. The chain joins TRBV5-6 to TRBJ2-7; the D gene is possibly TRBD1 (5 bases). The CDR3 has 17 amino acids. Between the trimmed V and J ends, which lost 2 bases and 3 bases, there was a span of 21 bases. CDR1 is SGHDT and CDR2 is YYEEEE in the germline V gene. CDR3: CASSFWAATEKVYEQYF. In DNA form, the CDR3 reads TGTGCCAGCAGCTTTTGGGCGGCGACAGAGAAAGTCTACGAGCAGTACTTC. Full variable domain (missing parts from reference TRBV5-6 and TRBJ2-7): DAGVTQSPTHLIKTRGQQVTLRCSPKSGHDTVSWYQQALGQGPQFIFQYYEEEERQRGNFPDRFSGHQFPNYSSELNVNALLLGDSALYLCASSFWAATEKVYEQYFGPGTRLTVT.

This clone was seen a handful of times. The rearrangement joins TRBV12-5 to TRBJ2-1, with D perhaps TRBD2 (6 bases). Germline V gene data show CDR1 as LGHNT and CDR2 as FRNRAP. With 2 bases removed from V and 8 bases from J, the gap between germline ends came to 13 bases. This CDR3 has 14 amino acids. Written as DNA, the CDR3 is TGTGCTAGTGGTTTGTGGGAGGCCGTCCATGAGCAGTTCTTC. Translation: CASGLWEAVHEQFF.

This chain uses TRBV6-1 with TRBJ2-1; TRBD2 is a possible D gene (5 bases). Germline lookup yields CDR1 MNHNS and CDR2 SASEGT. Trimming shortened V by 7 bases and J by 8 bases, and 18 bases separated the two germline ends. This CDR3 spans 14 amino acids. CDR3 residues: CASNSRTVRYEQFF. Written as DNA, the CDR3 is TGTGCCAGCAATTCCCGGACTGTCAGATATGAGCAGTTCTTC.

J is TRBJ1-5 and V is TRBV2; D is perhaps TRBD1 (6 bases). CDR1 and CDR2 (germline): SNHLY, FYNNEI. CDR3 length equals 15 residues. Trimming pared 7 bases from V and 4 bases from J, leaving 17 bases between. As DNA, the CDR3 is TGTGCCAGCAATAAAGACAGGTTCGGGAATCAGCCCCAGCATTTT. Encoded protein: CASNKDRFGNQPQHF. Full variable domain (rest looked up from reference TRBV2 and TRBJ1-5): EPEVTQTPSHQVTQMGQEVILRCVPISNHLYFYWYRQILGQKVEFLVSFYNNEISEKSEIFDDQFSVERPDGSNFTLKIRSTKLEDSAMYFCASNKDRFGNQPQHFGDGTRLSIL.

V is TRBV27 and J is TRBJ1-1; D not resolved. The CDR3 loop spans 18 amino acids. V lost 0 bases to trimming and J lost 4 bases, with 21 bases between them. Germline CDR1 MNHEY, CDR2 SMNVEV (reference sequence). DNA of the CDR3: TGTGCCAGCAGTTTATCCCGACCACAGCCTCTATCAGTCACTGAAGCTTTCTTT. It specifies CASSLSRPQPLSVTEAFF.

The V gene is TRBV29-1, the J gene TRBJ2-7, with D possibly matching TRBD1 (5 bases). Trimming pared 6 bases from V and 5 bases from J, leaving 14 bases between. This CDR3 has 12 amino acids. In germline, CDR1 is SQVTM, CDR2 ANQGSEA. The CDR3 nucleotides are TGCAGCGTCAAAGGGGATAGTGACGAGCAGTACTTC. Amino acid sequence: CSVKGDSDEQYF.

This sequence joins TRBV28 and TRBJ1-1; D might be TRBD1 (5 bases). V dropped 5 bases and J dropped 6 bases, with 16 bases sitting between them. CDR1 and CDR2 from the germline V gene are MDHEN and SYDVKM. The CDR3 extends over 14 amino acids. CDR3 protein: CASSRHQGTPEAFF. CDR3 DNA: TGTGCCAGCAGTCGCCATCAGGGTACCCCTGAAGCTTTCTTT. The variable domain in full, with the rest retrieved from reference TRBV28 and TRBJ1-1, is DVKVTQSSRYLVKRTGEKVFLECVQDMDHENMFWYRQDPGLGLRLIYFSYDVKMKEKGDIPEGYSVSREKKERFSLILESASTNQTSMYLCASSRHQGTPEAFFGQGTRLTVV.

V usage is TRBV6-1 and J usage is TRBJ2-5; D is ambiguous. The CDR3 spans 14 residues. The ends were cut back, 0 bases at V and 1 base at J, with 6 bases in the middle. Per germline, CDR1 MNHNS and CDR2 SASEGT. The DNA of the CDR3 is TGTGCCAGCAGTGAAGCGTACACCCAAGAGACCCAGTACTTC. As protein: CASSEAYTQETQYF.

The chain joins TRBV13 to TRBJ2-1, with D uncertain. V lost 3 bases and J lost 0, with 15 bases in between. This CDR3 is 17 amino acids long. Per the germline V gene, CDR1 is PRHDT and CDR2 is FYEKMQ (reference sequence). DNA for the CDR3: TGTGCCAGCAGCTTGGCTTCGCAGGTGGGCTCCTACAATGAGCAGTTCTTC. It codes for CASSLASQVGSYNEQFF.

The chain carries TRBV27 and TRBJ2-3; the D gene is possibly TRBD2 (6 bases). The CDR3 consists of 12 residues. Looked up from germline, CDR1 is MNHEY and CDR2 is SMNVEV (reference sequence). Between the trimmed V and J ends, which lost 5 bases and 10 bases, there was a span of 13 bases. CDR3 in DNA: TGTGCCAGCAGTCCGACTAGTTCTGCGCAGTATTTT. Amino acids: CASSPTSSAQYF.

The gene calls are TRBV6-5 and TRBJ1-1, with TRBD1 matching over 11 bases. The germline CDR1 and CDR2 sequences are MNHEY and SVGAGI. The CDR3 is made up of 15 amino acids. The V segment lost 6 bases and the J segment 3 bases; nucleotides outside the gene matches: 6. The DNA for the CDR3 is TGTGCCAGCAGCGGACAGGGGGCCGGGGACACTGAAGCTTTCTTT. Its translation: CASSGQGAGDTEAFF.

The V gene is TRBV30, the J gene TRBJ1-6, with D unresolved. V was shortened by 1 base and J by 10 bases, with 5 bases between the two germline ends. Germline V gives CDR1 GTSNPN, CDR2 SVGIG (reference sequence). The CDR3 extends over 11 amino acids. The CDR3 loop is CAWSAGSPLHF. In DNA form, the CDR3 reads TGTGCCTGGAGTGCGGGGTCACCCCTCCACTTT.

V gene TRBV5-1 combines with J gene TRBJ2-1; D not resolved. The CDR3 is 13 amino acids. In germline, CDR1 is SGHRS, CDR2 YFSETQ. Trimming took off 2 bases at V and 4 bases at J, with 7 bases between the two ends. CDR3 amino acids: CASSLSSYNEQFF. The CDR3 nucleotides read TGCGCCAGCAGCTTATCCAGTTACAATGAGCAGTTCTTC.